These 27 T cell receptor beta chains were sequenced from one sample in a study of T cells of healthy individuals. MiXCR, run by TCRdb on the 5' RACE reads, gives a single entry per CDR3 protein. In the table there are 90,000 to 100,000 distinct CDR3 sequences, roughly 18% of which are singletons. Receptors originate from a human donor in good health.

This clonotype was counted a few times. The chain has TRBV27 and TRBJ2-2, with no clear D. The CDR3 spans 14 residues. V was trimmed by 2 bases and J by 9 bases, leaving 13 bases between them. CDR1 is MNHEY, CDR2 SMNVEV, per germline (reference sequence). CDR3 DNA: TGTGCCAGCAGTTTAAAAACGGCTAGGCGGGAGCTGTTTTTT. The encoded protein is CASSLKTARRELFF.

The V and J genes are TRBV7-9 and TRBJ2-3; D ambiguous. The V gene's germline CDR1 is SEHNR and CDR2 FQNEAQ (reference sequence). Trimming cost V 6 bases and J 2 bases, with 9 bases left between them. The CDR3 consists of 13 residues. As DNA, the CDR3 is TGTGCCAGCAGACTAACCGTCACAGATACGCAGTATTTT. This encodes CASRLTVTDTQYF. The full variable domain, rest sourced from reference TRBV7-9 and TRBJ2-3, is DTGVSQNPRHKITKRGQNVTFRCDPISEHNRLYWYRQTLGQGPEFLTYFQNEAQLEKSRLLSDRFSAERPKGSFSTLEIQRTEQGDSAMYLCASRLTVTDTQYFGPGTRLTVL.

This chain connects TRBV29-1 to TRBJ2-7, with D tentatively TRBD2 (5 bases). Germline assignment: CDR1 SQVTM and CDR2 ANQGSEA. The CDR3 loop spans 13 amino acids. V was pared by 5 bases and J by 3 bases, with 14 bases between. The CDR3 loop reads CSVNEGLDYEQYF. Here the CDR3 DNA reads TGCAGCGTTAATGAGGGTTTAGACTACGAGCAGTACTTC.

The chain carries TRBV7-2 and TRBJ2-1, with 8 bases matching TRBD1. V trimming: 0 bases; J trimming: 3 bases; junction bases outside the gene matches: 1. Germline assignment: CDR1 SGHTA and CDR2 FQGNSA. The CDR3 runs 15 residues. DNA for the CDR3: TGTGCCAGCAGCTTAGCGGACAGGGTCTACAATGAGCAGTTCTTC. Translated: CASSLADRVYNEQFF.

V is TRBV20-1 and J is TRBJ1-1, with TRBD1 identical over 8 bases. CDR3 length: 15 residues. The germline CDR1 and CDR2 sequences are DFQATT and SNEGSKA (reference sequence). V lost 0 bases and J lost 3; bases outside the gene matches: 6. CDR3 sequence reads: CSARDRDRGYTEAFF. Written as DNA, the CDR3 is TGCAGTGCTAGAGACCGAGACAGGGGATACACTGAAGCTTTCTTT.

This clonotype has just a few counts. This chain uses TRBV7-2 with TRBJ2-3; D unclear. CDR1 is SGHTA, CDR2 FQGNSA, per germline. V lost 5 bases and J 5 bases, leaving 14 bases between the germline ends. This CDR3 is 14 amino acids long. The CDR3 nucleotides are TGTGCCAGCAGCCCCGCGAGCACCGTAGATACGCAGTATTTT. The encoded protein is CASSPASTVDTQYF.

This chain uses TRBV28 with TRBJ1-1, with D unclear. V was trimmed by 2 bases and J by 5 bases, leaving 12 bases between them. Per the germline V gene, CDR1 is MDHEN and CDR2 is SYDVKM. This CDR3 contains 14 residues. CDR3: CASSLIKGETEAFF. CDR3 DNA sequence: TGTGCCAGCAGTTTAATAAAGGGAGAGACTGAAGCTTTCTTT.

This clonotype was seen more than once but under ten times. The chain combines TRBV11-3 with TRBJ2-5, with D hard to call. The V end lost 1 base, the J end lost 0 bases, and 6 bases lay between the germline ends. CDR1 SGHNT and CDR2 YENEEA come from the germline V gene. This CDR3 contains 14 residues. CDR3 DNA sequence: TGTGCCAGCAGCTTAGCCGGGTACCAAGAGACCCAGTACTTC. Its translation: CASSLAGYQETQYF.

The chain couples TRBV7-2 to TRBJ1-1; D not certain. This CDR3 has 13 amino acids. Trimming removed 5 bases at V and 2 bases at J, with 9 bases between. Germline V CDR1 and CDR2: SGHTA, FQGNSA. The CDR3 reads CASSPRKNTEAFF. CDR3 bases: TGTGCCAGCAGCCCCAGGAAAAACACTGAAGCTTTCTTT.

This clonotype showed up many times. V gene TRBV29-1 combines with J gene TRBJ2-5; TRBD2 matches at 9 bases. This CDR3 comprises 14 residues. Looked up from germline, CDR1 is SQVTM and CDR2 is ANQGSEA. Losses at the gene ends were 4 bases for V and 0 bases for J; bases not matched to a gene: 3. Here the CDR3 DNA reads TGCAGCGTTGTCCTAGCGGGACACCAAGAGACCCAGTACTTC. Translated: CSVVLAGHQETQYF.

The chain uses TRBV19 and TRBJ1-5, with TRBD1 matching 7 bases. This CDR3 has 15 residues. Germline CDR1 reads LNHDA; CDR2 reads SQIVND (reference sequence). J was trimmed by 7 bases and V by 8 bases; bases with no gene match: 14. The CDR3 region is CASHQEQGIYQPQHF. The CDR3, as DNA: TGTGCCAGTCACCAGGAACAGGGGATTTACCAGCCCCAGCATTTT.

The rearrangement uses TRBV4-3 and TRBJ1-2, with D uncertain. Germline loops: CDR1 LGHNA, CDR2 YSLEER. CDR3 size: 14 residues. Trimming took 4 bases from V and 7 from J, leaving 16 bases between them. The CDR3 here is CASSPISGISGYTF. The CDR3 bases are TGCGCCAGCAGCCCGATCTCGGGGATTTCTGGCTACACCTTC.

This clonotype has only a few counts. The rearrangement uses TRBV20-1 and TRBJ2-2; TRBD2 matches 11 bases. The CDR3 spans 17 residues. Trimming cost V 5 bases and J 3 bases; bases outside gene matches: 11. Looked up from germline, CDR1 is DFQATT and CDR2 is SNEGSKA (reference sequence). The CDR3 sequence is CSAPSGLAGSDTGELFF. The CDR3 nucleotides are TGCAGTGCTCCCAGCGGACTAGCGGGTTCGGACACCGGGGAGCTGTTTTTT.

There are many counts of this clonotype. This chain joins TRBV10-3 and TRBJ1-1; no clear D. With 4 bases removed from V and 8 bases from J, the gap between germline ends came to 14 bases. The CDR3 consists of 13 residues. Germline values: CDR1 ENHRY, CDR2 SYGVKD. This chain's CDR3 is CAISASAREEAFF. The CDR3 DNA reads TGTGCCATCAGTGCCTCTGCAAGGGAGGAAGCTTTCTTT.

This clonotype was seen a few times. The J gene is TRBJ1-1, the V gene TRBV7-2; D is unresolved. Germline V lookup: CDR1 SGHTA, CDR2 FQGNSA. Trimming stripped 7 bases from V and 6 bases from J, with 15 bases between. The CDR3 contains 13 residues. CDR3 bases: TGTGCCAGCACCCCGCCGGGAACTCCTGAAGCTTTCTTT. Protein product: CASTPPGTPEAFF.

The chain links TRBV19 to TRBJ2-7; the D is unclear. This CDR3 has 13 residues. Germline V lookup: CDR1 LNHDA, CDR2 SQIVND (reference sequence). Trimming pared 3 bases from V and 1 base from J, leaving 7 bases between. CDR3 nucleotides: TGTGCCAGTAGTATTTTCGTTTCCTACGAGCAGTACTTC. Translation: CASSIFVSYEQYF.

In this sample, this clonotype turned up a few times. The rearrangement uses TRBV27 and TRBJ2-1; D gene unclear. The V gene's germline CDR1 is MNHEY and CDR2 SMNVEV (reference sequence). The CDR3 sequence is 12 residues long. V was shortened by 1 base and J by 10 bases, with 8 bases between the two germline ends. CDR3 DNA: TGTGCCAGCAGTTTATTGGGTTTCGAGCAGTTCTTC. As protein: CASSLLGFEQFF.

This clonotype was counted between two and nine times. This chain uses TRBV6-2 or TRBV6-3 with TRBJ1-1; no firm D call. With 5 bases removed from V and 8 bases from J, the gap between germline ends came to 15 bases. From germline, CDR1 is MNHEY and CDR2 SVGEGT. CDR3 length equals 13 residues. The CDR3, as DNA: TGTGCCAGCAGTAGGTCCTGGCCCCAAGAAGCTTTCTTT. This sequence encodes CASSRSWPQEAFF.

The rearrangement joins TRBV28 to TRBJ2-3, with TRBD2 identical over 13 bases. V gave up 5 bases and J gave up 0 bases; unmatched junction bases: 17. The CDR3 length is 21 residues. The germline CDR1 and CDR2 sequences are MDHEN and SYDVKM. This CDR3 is CASSLPGLAGVPLSSTDTQYF. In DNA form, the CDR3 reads TGTGCCAGCAGTCTCCCCGGACTAGCGGGAGTGCCCCTCTCAAGCACAGATACGCAGTATTTT.

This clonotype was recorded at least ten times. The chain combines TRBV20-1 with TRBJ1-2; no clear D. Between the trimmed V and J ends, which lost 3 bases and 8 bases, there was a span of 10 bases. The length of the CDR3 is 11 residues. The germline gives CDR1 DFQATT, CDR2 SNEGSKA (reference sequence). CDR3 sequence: CSARARSGYTF. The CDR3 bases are TGCAGTGCTAGGGCCCGTTCGGGCTACACCTTC.

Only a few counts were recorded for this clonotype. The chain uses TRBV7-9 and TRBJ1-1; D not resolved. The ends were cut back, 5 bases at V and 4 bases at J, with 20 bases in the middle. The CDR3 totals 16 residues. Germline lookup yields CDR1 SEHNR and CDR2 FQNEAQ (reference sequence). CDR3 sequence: CASSAGDTTLGTEAFF. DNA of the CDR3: TGTGCCAGCAGCGCCGGCGACACCACCTTGGGCACTGAAGCTTTCTTT. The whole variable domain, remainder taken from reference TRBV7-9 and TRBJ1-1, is DTGVSQNPRHKITKRGQNVTFRCDPISEHNRLYWYRQTLGQGPEFLTYFQNEAQLEKSRLLSDRFSAERPKGSFSTLEIQRTEQGDSAMYLCASSAGDTTLGTEAFFGQGTRLTVV.

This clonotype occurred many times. DNA of the CDR3: TGCAGTGCTAGAGGGGGTATAAGGAGCACTGAAGCTTTCTTT. As protein: CSARGGIRSTEAFF. This chain joins TRBV20-1 and TRBJ1-1; D not resolved. Trimming removed 1 base from V and 4 bases from J, with 13 bases in between. CDR1 is DFQATT and CDR2 is SNEGSKA in the germline V gene (reference sequence). This CDR3 has 14 residues.

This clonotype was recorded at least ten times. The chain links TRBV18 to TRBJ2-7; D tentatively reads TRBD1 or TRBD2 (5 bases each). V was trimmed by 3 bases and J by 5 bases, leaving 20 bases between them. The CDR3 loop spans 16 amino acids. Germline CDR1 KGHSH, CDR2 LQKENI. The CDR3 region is CASSPTGSPGPHEQYF. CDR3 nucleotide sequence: TGTGCCAGCTCACCGACGGGGTCGCCAGGGCCTCACGAGCAGTACTTC.

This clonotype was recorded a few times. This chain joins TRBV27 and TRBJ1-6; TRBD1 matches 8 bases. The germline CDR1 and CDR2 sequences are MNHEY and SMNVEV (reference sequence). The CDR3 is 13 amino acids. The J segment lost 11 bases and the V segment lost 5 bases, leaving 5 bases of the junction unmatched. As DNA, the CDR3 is TGTGCCAGCAGTCCAGGACAGGGAACACCCCTCCACTTT. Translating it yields CASSPGQGTPLHF.

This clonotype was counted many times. The CDR3 here is CASSLGGGPTDTQYF. CDR3 sequence (DNA): TGCGCCAGCAGCTTGGGGGGGGGGCCCACAGATACGCAGTATTTT. The chain uses TRBV5-1 and TRBJ2-3; D possibly corresponds to TRBD2 (7 bases). V lost 0 bases to trimming and J lost 2 bases, with 10 bases between them. The germline gives CDR1 SGHRS, CDR2 YFSETQ. The length of the CDR3 is 15 residues.

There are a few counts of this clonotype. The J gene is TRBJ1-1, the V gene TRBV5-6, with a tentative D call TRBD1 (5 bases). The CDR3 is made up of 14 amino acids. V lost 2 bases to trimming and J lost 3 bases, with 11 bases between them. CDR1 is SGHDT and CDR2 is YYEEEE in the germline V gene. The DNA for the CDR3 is TGTGCCAGCAGCTTTGGGGGTGACGACACTGAAGCTTTCTTT. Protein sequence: CASSFGGDDTEAFF.

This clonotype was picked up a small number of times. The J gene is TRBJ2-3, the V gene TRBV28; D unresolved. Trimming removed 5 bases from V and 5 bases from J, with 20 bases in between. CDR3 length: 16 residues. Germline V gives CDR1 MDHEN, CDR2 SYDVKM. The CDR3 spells CASSQDPGVEIDTQYF. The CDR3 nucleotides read TGTGCCAGCAGTCAGGACCCCGGAGTGGAAATAGATACGCAGTATTTT.